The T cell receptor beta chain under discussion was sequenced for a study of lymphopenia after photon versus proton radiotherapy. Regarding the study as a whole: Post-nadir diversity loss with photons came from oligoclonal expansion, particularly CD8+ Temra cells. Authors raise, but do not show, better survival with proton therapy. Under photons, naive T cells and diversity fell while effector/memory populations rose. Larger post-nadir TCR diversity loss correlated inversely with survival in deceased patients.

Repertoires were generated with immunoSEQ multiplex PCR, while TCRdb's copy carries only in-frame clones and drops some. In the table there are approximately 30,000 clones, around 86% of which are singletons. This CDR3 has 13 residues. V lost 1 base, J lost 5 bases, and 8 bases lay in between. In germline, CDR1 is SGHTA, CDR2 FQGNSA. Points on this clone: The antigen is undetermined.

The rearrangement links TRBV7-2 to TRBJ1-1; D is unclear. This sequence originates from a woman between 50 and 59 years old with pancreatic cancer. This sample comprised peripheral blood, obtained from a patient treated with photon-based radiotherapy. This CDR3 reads CASSLESSTEAFF. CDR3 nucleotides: TGTGCCAGCAGCTTAGAGTCATCAACTGAAGCTTTCTTT.